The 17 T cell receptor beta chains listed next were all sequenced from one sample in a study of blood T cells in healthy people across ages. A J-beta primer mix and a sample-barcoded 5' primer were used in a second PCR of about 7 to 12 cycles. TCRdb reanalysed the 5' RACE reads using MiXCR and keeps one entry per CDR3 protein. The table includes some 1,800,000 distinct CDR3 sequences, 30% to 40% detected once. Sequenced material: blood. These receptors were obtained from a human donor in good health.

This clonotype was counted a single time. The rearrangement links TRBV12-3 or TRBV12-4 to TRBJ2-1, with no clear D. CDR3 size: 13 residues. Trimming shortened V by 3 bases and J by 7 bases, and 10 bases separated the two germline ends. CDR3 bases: TGTGCCAGCAGTTTGGGGAAGGTGAATGAGCAGTTCTTC. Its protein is CASSLGKVNEQFF.

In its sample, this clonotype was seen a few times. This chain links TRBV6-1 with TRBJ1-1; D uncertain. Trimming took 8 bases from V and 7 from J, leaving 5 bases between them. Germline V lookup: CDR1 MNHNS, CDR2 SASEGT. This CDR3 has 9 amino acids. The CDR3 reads CASLNEAFF. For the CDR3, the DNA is TGTGCCAGCTTGAATGAAGCTTTCTTT.

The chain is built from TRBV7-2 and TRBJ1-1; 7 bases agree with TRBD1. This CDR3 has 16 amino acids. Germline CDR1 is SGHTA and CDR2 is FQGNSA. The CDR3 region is CVRSRRTGTMNTEAFF. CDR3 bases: TGTGTCCGCAGCCGTAGGACAGGAACGATGAACACTGAAGCTTTCTTT.

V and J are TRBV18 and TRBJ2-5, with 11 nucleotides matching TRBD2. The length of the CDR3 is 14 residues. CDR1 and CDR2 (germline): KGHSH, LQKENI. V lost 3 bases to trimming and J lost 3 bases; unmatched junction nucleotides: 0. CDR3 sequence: CASSPTSGEETQYF. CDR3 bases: TGTGCCAGCTCACCGACTAGCGGGGAAGAGACCCAGTACTTC.

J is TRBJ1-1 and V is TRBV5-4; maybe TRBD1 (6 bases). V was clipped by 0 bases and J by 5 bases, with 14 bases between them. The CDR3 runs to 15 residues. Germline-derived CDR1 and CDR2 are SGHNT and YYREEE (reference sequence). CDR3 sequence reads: CASSLAQGTRTEAFF. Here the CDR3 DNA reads TGTGCCAGCAGCTTGGCGCAGGGGACGAGAACTGAAGCTTTCTTT.

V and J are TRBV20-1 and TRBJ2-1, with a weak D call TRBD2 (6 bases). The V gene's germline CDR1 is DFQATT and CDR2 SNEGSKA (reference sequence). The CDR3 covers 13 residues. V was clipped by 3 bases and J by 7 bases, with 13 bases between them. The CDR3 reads CSASRGIGNEQFF. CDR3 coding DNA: TGCAGTGCTAGTCGGGGGATTGGGAATGAGCAGTTCTTC.

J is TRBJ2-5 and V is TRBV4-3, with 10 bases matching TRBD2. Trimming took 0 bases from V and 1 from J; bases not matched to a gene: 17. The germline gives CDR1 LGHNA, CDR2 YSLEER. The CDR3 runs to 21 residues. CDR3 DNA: TGCGCCAGCAGCCAAGATCTTAGCCTAGCGGGGGCCCCTAGATTCCAAGAGACCCAGTACTTC. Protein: CASSQDLSLAGAPRFQETQYF.

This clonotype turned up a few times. CDR3 bases: TGCAGTGCTAGGCTTGGGAGCAATCAGCCCCAGCATTTT. Protein sequence: CSARLGSNQPQHF. This sequence joins TRBV20-1 and TRBJ1-5; no reliable D call. The length of the CDR3 is 13 residues. V lost 3 bases and J 1 base, leaving 7 bases between the germline ends. The germline V gene encodes CDR1 DFQATT and CDR2 SNEGSKA (reference sequence).

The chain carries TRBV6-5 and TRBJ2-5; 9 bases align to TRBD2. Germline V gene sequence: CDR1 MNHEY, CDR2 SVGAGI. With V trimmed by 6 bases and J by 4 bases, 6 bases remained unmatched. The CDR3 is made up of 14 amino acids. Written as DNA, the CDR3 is TGTGCCAGCAGCTATCGTAGCGGGGGAGAGACCCAGTACTTC. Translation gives CASSYRSGGETQYF.

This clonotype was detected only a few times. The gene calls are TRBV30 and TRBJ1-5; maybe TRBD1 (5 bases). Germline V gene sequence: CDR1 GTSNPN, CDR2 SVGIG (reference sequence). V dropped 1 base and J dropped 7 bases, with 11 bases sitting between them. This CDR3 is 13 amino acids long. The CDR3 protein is CAWSGGETQPQHF. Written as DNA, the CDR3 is TGTGCCTGGAGTGGAGGGGAAACCCAGCCCCAGCATTTT.

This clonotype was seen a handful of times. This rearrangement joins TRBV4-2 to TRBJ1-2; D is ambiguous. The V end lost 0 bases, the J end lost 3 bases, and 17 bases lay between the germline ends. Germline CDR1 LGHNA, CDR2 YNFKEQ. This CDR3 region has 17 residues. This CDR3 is CASSQDRPGREHYGYTF. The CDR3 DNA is TGTGCCAGCAGCCAAGATAGACCCGGGCGTGAGCACTATGGCTACACCTTC.

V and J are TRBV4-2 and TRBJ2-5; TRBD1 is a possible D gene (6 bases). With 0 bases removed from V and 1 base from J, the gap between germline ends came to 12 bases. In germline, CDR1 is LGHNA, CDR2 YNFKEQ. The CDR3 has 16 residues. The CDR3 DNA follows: TGTGCCAGCAGCCAAGATTGGGGGCGTCTCCAAGAGACCCAGTACTTC. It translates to CASSQDWGRLQETQYF.

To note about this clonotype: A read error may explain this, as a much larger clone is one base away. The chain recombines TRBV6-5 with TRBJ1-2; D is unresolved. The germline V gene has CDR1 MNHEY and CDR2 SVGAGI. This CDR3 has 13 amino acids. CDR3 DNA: TGTGCCAGCAGTCACTCGGCAGACTATGGCTACACCTTC. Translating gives CASSHSADYGYTF.

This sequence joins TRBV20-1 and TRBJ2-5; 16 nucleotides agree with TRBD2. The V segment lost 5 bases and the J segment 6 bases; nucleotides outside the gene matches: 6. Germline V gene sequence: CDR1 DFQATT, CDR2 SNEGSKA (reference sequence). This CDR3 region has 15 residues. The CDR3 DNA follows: TGCAGTGCTGCCGGGACTAGCGGGGGGGTGAAGACCCAGTACTTC. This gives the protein CSAAGTSGGVKTQYF.

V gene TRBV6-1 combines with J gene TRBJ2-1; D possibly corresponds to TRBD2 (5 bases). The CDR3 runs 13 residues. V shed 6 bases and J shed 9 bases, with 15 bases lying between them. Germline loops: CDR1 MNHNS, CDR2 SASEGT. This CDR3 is CASSPISVGEQFF. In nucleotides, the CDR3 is TGTGCCAGCAGCCCCATTAGCGTGGGTGAGCAGTTCTTC.

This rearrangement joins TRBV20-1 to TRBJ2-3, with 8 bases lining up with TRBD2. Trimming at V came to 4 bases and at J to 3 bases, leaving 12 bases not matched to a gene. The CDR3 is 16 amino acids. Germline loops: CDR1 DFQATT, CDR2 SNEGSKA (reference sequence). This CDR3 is CSAKPPEAGETDTQYF. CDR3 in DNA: TGCAGTGCTAAGCCCCCCGAAGCGGGGGAAACAGATACGCAGTATTTT.

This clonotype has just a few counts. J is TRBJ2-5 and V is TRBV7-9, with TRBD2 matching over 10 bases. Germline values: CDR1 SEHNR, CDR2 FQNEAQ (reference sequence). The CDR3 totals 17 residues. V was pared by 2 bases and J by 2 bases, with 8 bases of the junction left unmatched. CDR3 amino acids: CASSLSSGGASQETQYF. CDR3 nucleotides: TGTGCCAGCAGCTTATCGAGCGGGGGGGCATCACAAGAGACCCAGTACTTC. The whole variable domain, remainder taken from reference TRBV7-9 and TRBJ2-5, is DTGVSQNPRHKITKRGQNVTFRCDPISEHNRLYWYRQTLGQGPEFLTYFQNEAQLEKSRLLSDRFSAERPKGSFSTLEIQRTEQGDSAMYLCASSLSSGGASQETQYFGPGTRLLVL.